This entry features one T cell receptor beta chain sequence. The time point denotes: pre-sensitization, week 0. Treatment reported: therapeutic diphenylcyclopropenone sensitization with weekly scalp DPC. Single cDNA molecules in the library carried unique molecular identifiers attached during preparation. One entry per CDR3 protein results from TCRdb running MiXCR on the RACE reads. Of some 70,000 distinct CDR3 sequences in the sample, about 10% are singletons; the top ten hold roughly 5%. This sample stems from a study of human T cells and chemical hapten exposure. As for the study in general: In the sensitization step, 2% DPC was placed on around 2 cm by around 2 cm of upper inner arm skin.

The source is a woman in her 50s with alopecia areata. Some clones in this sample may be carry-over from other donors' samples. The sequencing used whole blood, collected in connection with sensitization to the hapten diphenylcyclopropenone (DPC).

The CDR3 sequence is CASSEFGRITDTQYF. The CDR3 coding sequence is TGTGCCAGCAGTGAATTTGGCAGGATCACAGATACGCAGTATTTT. This chain joins TRBV25-1 and TRBJ2-3, with D uncertain. V dropped 1 base and J dropped 2 bases, with 10 bases sitting between them. There are 15 residues in the CDR3. From germline, CDR1 is MGHDK and CDR2 SYGVNS.